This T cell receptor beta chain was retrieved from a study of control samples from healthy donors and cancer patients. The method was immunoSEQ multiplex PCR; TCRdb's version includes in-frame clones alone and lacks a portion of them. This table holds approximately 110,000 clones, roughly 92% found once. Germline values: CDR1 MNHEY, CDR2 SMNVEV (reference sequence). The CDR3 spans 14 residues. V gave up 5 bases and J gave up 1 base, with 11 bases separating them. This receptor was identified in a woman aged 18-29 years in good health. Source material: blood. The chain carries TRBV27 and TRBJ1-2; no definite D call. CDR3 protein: CASSPRAYNYGYTF. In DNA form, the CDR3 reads TGTGCCAGCAGTCCCCGAGCATATAACTATGGCTACACCTTC.